Following are 9 T cell receptor beta chains from one sample sequenced in a study of cytomegalovirus exposure and HLA in healthy donors (dated by TCRdb to 2016 to 2017). The library was produced with the immunoSEQ multiplex PCR assay. A mixture of 60 forward primers for TCR Vbeta segments and 13 reverse primers for TCR Jbeta segments was used in the multiplex PCR. TCRdb took over this immuneACCESS table, retaining in-frame rearrangements with V and J assigned. Such tables are incomplete; in checked studies, under half of the missing clones stem from an unresolved V gene, and the remainder is unexplained. This specimen's table enumerates about 160,000 clones. 1.3% of the sample goes to the ten largest clones. The sample taken for sequencing was PBMCs. Receptor source: an older woman in good health and CMV-seronegative.

The V and J genes are TRBV6-6 and TRBJ2-1; TRBD1 aligns across 8 bases. The V and J ends lost 2 bases and 5 bases, in that order; junction bases with no gene match: 5. The CDR3 is made up of 15 amino acids. Germline CDR1 is MNHNY and CDR2 is SVGAGI (reference sequence). Here the CDR3 reads CASSYQGQGDNEQFF. The CDR3 DNA reads as TGTGCCAGCAGTTACCAAGGACAGGGAGACAATGAGCAGTTCTTC.

The V call is TRBV2, the J call TRBJ2-7; TRBD2 aligns across 11 bases. CDR1 SNHLY and CDR2 FYNNEI come from the germline V gene. The CDR3 extends over 14 amino acids. The junction had 2 bases not matched to a gene; V was cut back by 4 bases and J by 3 bases. Here the CDR3 DNA reads TGTGCCAGCAGTGGACTAGCGGGAAACTACGAGCAGTACTTC. As protein: CASSGLAGNYEQYF.

The V and J genes are TRBV5-1 and TRBJ2-7, with 7 bases matching TRBD1. The germline V gene has CDR1 SGHRS and CDR2 YFSETQ. The CDR3 has 14 residues. J lost 3 bases, V lost 1 base, and 4 bases had no gene match. CDR3 loop: CASSLSTGDYEQYF. CDR3 bases: TGCGCCAGCAGCTTGAGCACAGGGGACTACGAGCAGTACTTC.

V and J are TRBV5-6 and TRBJ1-1; D is perhaps TRBD1 (5 bases). The CDR3 totals 13 residues. Trimming removed 0 bases from V and 4 bases from J, with 7 bases in between. The germline gives CDR1 SGHDT, CDR2 YYEEEE. Here the CDR3 reads CASSLGGVTEAFF. The CDR3 nucleotides read TGTGCCAGCAGCTTGGGGGGGGTCACTGAAGCTTTCTTT.

J is TRBJ2-3 and V is TRBV9; unclear D gene. Trimming removed 3 bases at V and 3 bases at J, with 14 bases between. The CDR3 extends over 15 amino acids. Germline assignment: CDR1 SGDLS and CDR2 YYNGEE. The DNA of the CDR3 is TGTGCCAGCAGCGAGACTCCCGGTAGAACAGATACGCAGTATTTT. Translation gives CASSETPGRTDTQYF.

The rearrangement links TRBV18 to TRBJ2-7; a possible D gene is TRBD1 (6 bases). V lost 3 bases, J lost 6 bases, and 12 bases lay in between. CDR3 length: 13 amino acids. Germline assignment: CDR1 KGHSH and CDR2 LQKENI. The CDR3: CASSPLQGAEQYF. The CDR3 nucleotides are TGTGCCAGCTCACCGTTACAGGGAGCCGAGCAGTACTTC.

The J gene is TRBJ1-2, the V gene TRBV6-5; D gene ambiguous. Germline lookup yields CDR1 MNHEY and CDR2 SVGAGI. The CDR3 contains 16 residues. The V end was cut by 4 bases, the J end by 4 bases, with 19 bases between. CDR3 amino acids: CASSSPSAGLTYGYTF. The CDR3, as DNA: TGTGCCAGCAGTTCCCCCTCGGCAGGCTTAACCTATGGCTACACCTTC.

The gene calls are TRBV5-6 and TRBJ2-7; 7 bases agree with TRBD1. CDR1 and CDR2 from the germline V gene are SGHDT and YYEEEE. J was trimmed by 7 bases and V by 1 base; bases with no gene match: 5. The CDR3 is 13 amino acids. The DNA for the CDR3 is TGTGCCAGCAGCTTGCGGGACAGTGGAGAGCAGTACTTC. Encoded protein: CASSLRDSGEQYF.

The gene calls are TRBV9 and TRBJ2-2, with 8 bases identical to TRBD2. The V gene's germline CDR1 is SGDLS and CDR2 YYNGEE. With 0 bases clipped from V and 7 bases from J, the junction kept 11 bases outside the gene matches. The length of the CDR3 is 17 residues. The CDR3 bases are TGTGCCAGCAGCGTAGGGGGACTAGGATCCCGGGGCGGGGAGCTGTTTTTT. It codes for CASSVGGLGSRGGELFF.